These 29 T cell receptor beta chains came from one sample sequenced in a study of molecular identifiers for immune sequencing clone quantification. TCRdb used MiXCR to reprocess the PCR reads, holding one entry per CDR3 protein. Among about 510,000 distinct CDR3 sequences listed, 25% were seen once. The sequenced material came from naive CD8+ T cells from blood, with Jurkat cell RNA spiked in. Subset noted: FACS-sorted CD8+CD4-CCR7+CD45RA+ naive T cells. The receptors were gathered from a human donor in good health. Some libraries in this study had Jurkat cell RNA spiked in.

This clonotype was detected ten times or more. This chain links TRBV28 with TRBJ1-1, with a weak D call TRBD1 (6 bases). V was cut by 3 bases and J by 4 bases, with 12 bases left in between. This CDR3 is built from 14 residues. From germline, CDR1 is MDHEN and CDR2 SYDVKM. CDR3 nucleotide sequence: TGTGCCAGCAGTTTCAGGACAGTGGGCACTGAAGCTTTCTTT. Translating gives CASSFRTVGTEAFF.

CDR3 bases: TGTGCCAGCAGTTATGGGGAGATGAACACTGAAGCTTTCTTT. Translated: CASSYGEMNTEAFF. V usage is TRBV27 and J usage is TRBJ1-1; no definite D call. CDR3 length: 14 amino acids. CDR1 and CDR2 from the germline V gene are MNHEY and SMNVEV (reference sequence). Trimming cost V 4 bases and J 0 bases, with 9 bases left between them.

CDR3 coding DNA: TGTGCCAGCAGTGGTTATCATCCCGGGGCCAGCTCCTACAATGAGCAGTTCTTC. Translated: CASSGYHPGASSYNEQFF. This chain joins TRBV12-3 or TRBV12-4 and TRBJ2-1; D assignment may be TRBD1 or TRBD2 (5 bases each). V lost 5 bases and J 0 bases, leaving 20 bases between the germline ends. The CDR3 loop spans 18 amino acids.

This clonotype was recorded many times. The chain uses TRBV30 and TRBJ2-2; D uncertain. Trimming stripped 1 base from V and 5 bases from J, with 2 bases between. From germline, CDR1 is GTSNPN and CDR2 SVGIG (reference sequence). This CDR3 has 11 amino acids. CDR3 residues: CAWSETGELFF. DNA of the CDR3: TGTGCCTGGAGTGAGACCGGGGAGCTGTTTTTT.

The chain is built from TRBV19 and TRBJ1-5; D gene unclear. The CDR3 has 14 amino acids. The V end was cut by 7 bases, the J end by 0 bases, with 10 bases between. Germline-derived CDR1 and CDR2 are LNHDA and SQIVND (reference sequence). The CDR3 spells CASNPDHSNQPQHF. Here the CDR3 DNA reads TGTGCCAGTAACCCGGACCATAGCAATCAGCCCCAGCATTTT.

This clonotype has at least ten counts. The V and J genes are TRBV6-6 and TRBJ2-7; 11 nucleotides line up with TRBD2. The CDR3 contains 14 residues. Germline CDR1 reads MNHNY; CDR2 reads SVGAGI (reference sequence). V lost 5 bases and J lost 5; bases outside the gene matches: 5. CDR3: CASSPLAGVHEQYF. The CDR3 nucleotides read TGTGCCAGCAGTCCACTAGCGGGAGTTCACGAGCAGTACTTC.

The table lists this clonotype with a few counts. This sequence joins TRBV12-3 or TRBV12-4 and TRBJ2-3, with D hard to call. CDR3 size: 15 residues. Trimming cost V 0 bases and J 6 bases, with 13 bases left between them. CDR3 sequence (DNA): TGTGCCAGCAGTTTAGCGTTAGGAGCTTGGGATACGCAGTATTTT. This translates into CASSLALGAWDTQYF.

The genes are TRBV18 and TRBJ2-7, with TRBD2 as a possible D gene (7 bases). The germline gives CDR1 KGHSH, CDR2 LQKENI. The CDR3 is 15 amino acids. V lost 3 bases and J lost 4, with 16 bases in between. CDR3 sequence: CASSPFGGPTYEQYF. The CDR3 coding sequence is TGTGCCAGCTCACCGTTCGGGGGGCCTACGTACGAGCAGTACTTC.

To note about this clonotype: This may come from a read error, since a much larger clone is one base off. CDR3 region: CASSLFPRLAKADTQYF. The DNA for the CDR3 is TGTGCCAGCAGTTTATTCCCGAGACTAGCGAAAGCAGATACGCAGTATTTT. The genes are TRBV28 and TRBJ2-3; 8 positions agree with TRBD2. Germline V CDR1 and CDR2: MDHEN, SYDVKM. The CDR3 is 17 amino acids. With 1 base clipped from V and 4 bases from J, the junction kept 10 bases outside the gene matches.

The chain couples TRBV12-3 or TRBV12-4 to TRBJ2-5; perhaps TRBD1 as D (5 bases). Trimming stripped 0 bases from V and 1 base from J, with 9 bases between. The CDR3 runs 15 residues. DNA for the CDR3: TGTGCCAGCAGTTTAGCAGGGGCCATCCAAGAGACCCAGTACTTC. Protein: CASSLAGAIQETQYF.

This clonotype has a count of ten or more. The chain recombines TRBV2 with TRBJ2-3, with unresolved D. CDR1 and CDR2 (germline): SNHLY, FYNNEI. CDR3 size: 10 residues. Trimming shortened V by 4 bases and J by 6 bases, and 2 bases separated the two germline ends. For the CDR3, the DNA is TGTGCCAGCAGTGTTGATACGCAGTATTTT. Translation: CASSVDTQYF.

The rearrangement joins TRBV4-3 to TRBJ2-7; 9 nucleotides line up with TRBD2. This CDR3 has 18 residues. In germline, CDR1 is LGHNA, CDR2 YSLEER. With V trimmed by 1 base and J by 1 base, 11 bases remained unmatched. CDR3 nucleotide sequence: TGCGCCAGCAGCCAAGGGCCCCCGGCGGGAGGGTTATCCTACGAGCAGTACTTC. This codes for CASSQGPPAGGLSYEQYF.

This clonotype was detected many times. The rearrangement uses TRBV7-8 and TRBJ1-1, with D perhaps TRBD1 (5 bases). The germline V gene has CDR1 SGHVS and CDR2 FQNEAQ. There are 12 residues in the CDR3. Deletions cut 3 bases from V and 7 bases from J, with 9 bases between. The CDR3 here is CASSLGELEAFF. CDR3 coding DNA: TGTGCCAGCAGCTTGGGGGAGCTTGAAGCTTTCTTT.

As concerns this clonotype: Without the conserved terminal phenylalanine or tryptophan, this CDR3 likely stems from a read error. The chain carries TRBV14 and TRBJ1-1; no definite D call. Germline CDR1 and CDR2: SGHDN and FVKESK. V was trimmed by 1 base and J by 1 base, leaving 7 bases between them. The CDR3 sequence is 14 residues long. The CDR3 DNA reads as TGTGCCAGCAGCCAAGTCGGGGAGAACACTGAAGCTTTCTAT. This encodes CASSQVGENTEAFY.

The sample holds many counts of this clonotype. The V call is TRBV7-9, the J call TRBJ1-1; D is ambiguous. From germline, CDR1 is SEHNR and CDR2 FQNEAQ (reference sequence). The CDR3 consists of 14 residues. Between the trimmed V and J ends, which lost 5 bases and 4 bases, there was a span of 14 bases. The chain's CDR3 is CASSPGQLSTEAFF. The DNA for the CDR3 is TGTGCCAGCAGCCCCGGGCAGCTGAGCACTGAAGCTTTCTTT.

A few counts support this clonotype. The rearrangement links TRBV7-9 to TRBJ2-2, with a possible D match to TRBD1 (6 bases). V lost 0 bases and J lost 3, with 17 bases in between. CDR3 length: 18 amino acids. In germline, CDR1 is SEHNR, CDR2 FQNEAQ (reference sequence). Here the CDR3 reads CASSLAAPGPGDTGELFF. As DNA, the CDR3 is TGTGCCAGCAGCTTAGCAGCCCCGGGACCAGGGGACACCGGGGAGCTGTTTTTT.

This clonotype was detected a few times. The genes are TRBV3-1 and TRBJ2-3, with D perhaps matching TRBD1 (6 bases). The CDR3 runs 16 residues. The germline gives CDR1 LGHDT, CDR2 YNNKEL (reference sequence). Trimming removed 1 base at V and 0 bases at J, with 11 bases between. DNA for the CDR3: TGTGCCAGCAGCCAAGGGCCGGGACAAAGCACAGATACGCAGTATTTT. Residues: CASSQGPGQSTDTQYF.

On this clonotype: This may be a read error, as it is one base from a much larger clone. The V and J genes are TRBV7-9 and TRBJ2-7; tentatively, D is TRBD1 (5 bases). CDR1 is SEHNR, CDR2 FQNEAQ, per germline (reference sequence). CDR3 length equals 13 residues. The CDR3 is CASSPEQGYERYF. CDR3 coding DNA: TGTGCCAGCAGCCCGGAGCAGGGATACGAGCGGTACTTC. The variable domain in full, with the rest retrieved from reference TRBV7-9 and TRBJ2-7, is DTGVSQNPRHKITKRGQNVTFRCDPISEHNRLYWYRQTLGQGPEFLTYFQNEAQLEKSRLLSDRFSAERPKGSFSTLEIQRTEQGDSAMYLCASSPEQGYERYFGPGTRLTVT.

In this sample, this clonotype turned up a few times. The chain combines TRBV11-2 with TRBJ2-7; possibly TRBD1 for D (6 bases). V was cut by 4 bases and J by 2 bases, with 6 bases left in between. Germline-derived CDR1 and CDR2 are SGHAT and FQNNGV. The CDR3 totals 12 residues. The CDR3 spells CASSWDTYEQYF. The CDR3 nucleotides are TGTGCCAGCAGCTGGGACACCTACGAGCAGTACTTC. The variable domain in full, completed from reference TRBV11-2 and TRBJ2-7, reads EAGVAQSPRYKIIEKRQSVAFWCNPISGHATLYWYQQILGQGPKLLIQFQNNGVVDDSQLPKDRFSAERLKGVDSTLKIQPAKLEDSAVYLCASSWDTYEQYFGPGTRLTVT.

The CDR3 nucleotides read TGTGCCAGCAACACCGCTCAGGGGGTTGGTGCGAACGAGCAGTACTTC. Its protein product is CASNTAQGVGANEQYF. This chain uses TRBV27 with TRBJ2-7; TRBD1 agrees at 7 bases. This CDR3 region has 16 residues. Germline CDR1 is MNHEY and CDR2 is SMNVEV (reference sequence). After removal of 7 bases from V and 5 bases from J, the junction contained 17 bases not matched to a gene.

This clonotype was observed a few times. This sequence joins TRBV20-1 and TRBJ2-3, with 13 bases matching TRBD2. The CDR3 is 20 amino acids. J gave up 5 bases and V 0 bases, and 17 bases lay outside the gene matches. Germline V CDR1 and CDR2: DFQATT, SNEGSKA (reference sequence). This chain's CDR3 is CSARDPDSLAGGSFGDTQYF. CDR3 nucleotide sequence: TGCAGTGCTAGAGATCCGGATTCACTAGCGGGGGGGTCTTTTGGAGATACGCAGTATTTT.

This clonotype was recorded many times. The chain combines TRBV5-6 with TRBJ1-6; unclear D gene. CDR3 length equals 15 residues. Trimming took off 0 bases at V and 0 bases at J, with 4 bases between the two ends. Germline CDR1 is SGHDT and CDR2 is YYEEEE. CDR3 DNA sequence: TGTGCCAGCAGCTTGGACATCTCCTATAATTCACCCCTCCACTTT. Translated: CASSLDISYNSPLHF.

J is TRBJ2-7 and V is TRBV21-1. TRBV21-1 is classified as a pseudogene. CDR3 size: 11 residues. The CDR3 loop reads CASSESNYYYF. The CDR3 DNA is TGTGCCAGCAGCGAGTCAAACTACTACTACTTC.

The chain has TRBV5-4 and TRBJ1-5; D unresolved. This CDR3 spans 14 amino acids. V lost 4 bases to trimming and J lost 2 bases, with 10 bases between them. CDR1 is SGHNT, CDR2 YYREEE, per germline (reference sequence). CDR3 sequence: CASSAGLGNQPQHF. CDR3 sequence (DNA): TGTGCCAGCAGCGCGGGGTTAGGCAATCAGCCCCAGCATTTT.

This clonotype occurred many times. This chain uses TRBV27 with TRBJ2-7; the D gene is possibly TRBD2 (6 bases). Trimming removed 0 bases from V and 3 bases from J, with 12 bases in between. The CDR3 covers 15 residues. Germline loops: CDR1 MNHEY, CDR2 SMNVEV (reference sequence). CDR3 sequence: CASSLSEPGVYEQYF. For the CDR3, the DNA is TGTGCCAGCAGTTTATCTGAGCCGGGGGTCTACGAGCAGTACTTC.

About this clonotype itself: A much bigger clone sits one base away, suggesting this may be a read error. J is TRBJ2-3 and V is TRBV29-1; 7 positions agree with TRBD2. The length of the CDR3 is 12 residues. Germline V gene lookup returns CDR1 SQVTM and CDR2 ANQGSEA. The CDR3 sequence: CSAEERGDTQYF. The CDR3 DNA reads TGCAGCGCTGAAGAGCGGGGAGATACGCAGTATTTT.

The chain has TRBV20-1 and TRBJ2-3, with 9 bases identical to TRBD2. The V gene end was trimmed by 3 bases and the J gene end by 4 bases; junction bases not matched to a gene: 17. CDR3 length: 18 residues. Germline CDR1 is DFQATT and CDR2 is SNEGSKA (reference sequence). CDR3 residues: CSASLKGGVAGAADTQYF. CDR3 nucleotide sequence: TGCAGTGCTAGTCTGAAGGGGGGGGTAGCGGGAGCGGCAGATACGCAGTATTTT.

This clonotype has at least ten counts. The chain combines TRBV9 with TRBJ2-1; no definite D call. Germline values: CDR1 SGDLS, CDR2 YYNGEE. Trimming stripped 0 bases from V and 5 bases from J, with 15 bases between. The CDR3 runs to 16 residues. For the CDR3, the DNA is TGTGCCAGCAGCGTAGCGGGTTCCCTGCTCGACAATGAGCAGTTCTTC. Translated: CASSVAGSLLDNEQFF.

Many counts were recorded for this clonotype. The gene calls are TRBV4-2 and TRBJ2-7; D is possibly TRBD1 (6 bases). Germline values: CDR1 LGHNA, CDR2 YNFKEQ. V gave up 2 bases and J gave up 2 bases, with 13 bases separating them. This CDR3 has 15 residues. DNA of the CDR3: TGTGCCAGCAGCCAAAACAGGGACCTGGCCTACGAGCAGTACTTC. Its translation is CASSQNRDLAYEQYF.